This T cell receptor (beta chain) was retrieved from a study of T cells after yellow fever vaccination (dated by TCRdb to about 2019). Regarding the research as a whole: Libraries from fractions with low cell numbers were prepared with the SMART-Seq v4 Ultra Low Input RNA kit. To follow T-cell clones before and after primary and booster YFV17D yellow fever vaccination, bulk TCR alpha and beta repertoires were sequenced over time. Two healthy male donors, one aged 18 to 30 and one aged 30 to 40 years, made up the cohort. Bulk PBMC replicates and cell subsets were isolated from blood drawn at multiple timepoints before and after both primary and secondary immunization.

Findings and caveats that apply to the study as a whole: The study included only two donors, which limits how far the findings can be generalized. Most clones expanded after primary vaccination were re-detected after the booster (almost 98% of CD4 and around nine tenths of CD8), suggesting broad memory maintenance. A small share of clonotypes was detected in both CD4 and CD8 compartments, with the overlap likely arising from convergent recombination. Computational filtering was required because FACS-sorted repertoires could contain abundant contaminating clonotypes from the bulk population. The secondary T-cell response was weaker than the primary response but faster, peaking on day 5 instead of day 15.

The CDR3 spans 15 residues, from the cysteine through the phenylalanine. Just the 45-base CDR3 DNA is kept, in frame starting at base 1. V and J are trimmed by 6 bases and 9 bases, and the gene matches miss 7 bases of the junction. This clonotype was seen many times. Its antigen is still unknown. No qualities accompany the bases; no much larger clone lies one base away. TCR cDNA was synthesized by 5'RACE template switching, which introduced a universal primer site and unique molecular identifiers. Priming of cDNA synthesis was performed from both the TCR alpha and TCR beta constant segments. Library amplification used two PCR steps, and the second PCR step added sample barcodes and sequencing adapters. Sequencing of libraries was performed on Illumina HiSeq 2500 (2x100 bp) or NovaSeq (2x150 bp). In the authors' own workflow: Demultiplexing of reads and collapsing into UMI consensus sequences were performed with MIGEC, and V(D)J alignment was carried out with MiXCR. Vaccine-responding clonotypes were identified with edgeR using replicate PBMC samples, with FDR below 0.01 and a log2 fold change above 5 up to day 15 being required. Each bulk clonotype was labeled CD4 or CD8 based on which sequenced repertoire, CD4 or CD8, contained the clonotype at higher abundance. The public sequencing data were trimmed at Q25 with fastp and processed into clonotypes with MiXCR by TCRdb, which kept only in-frame beta chains. CDR3 protein sequences are deduplicated, and each keeps its most common genes and DNA. TCRdb's processing, not the authors' own work, is the source of the V and J calls. This sample holds 100,000 to 150,000 distinct CDR3 sequences; 7.4% were observed only once. Of the sample, 2% to 3% is held by the ten largest clones.

The sample's treatment or condition label, decoded: live attenuated yellow fever vaccine strain. PBMCs were isolated from peripheral blood using a standard Ficoll-Paque protocol. Dynabeads CD4 and CD8 positive selection kits were used to isolate the CD4 and CD8 T-cell fractions. TriZol was used to extract RNA from bulk PBMCs, CD4 and CD8 fractions, and dextramer-positive and dextramer-negative fractions. The clonotype was recovered from a man aged 18 to 30 who received the YFV17D yellow fever vaccine. This sequence uses TRBV12-3 or TRBV12-4 and TRBJ2-2; the junction holds 13 bases that match TRBD2. The specimen was CD4+ T cells sorted from PBMCs, collected roughly 10 days after the first yellow fever vaccination. The CDR3 here reads CASSPGLAGVRELFF. The nucleotides are TGTGCCAGCAGCCCCGGACTAGCGGGGGTCCGGGAGCTGTTTTTT.